This is a list of T cell receptor beta chains from one sample in a study of blood T cells in healthy people across ages. One entry per CDR3 protein, called by TCRdb with MiXCR from the 5' RACE reads. The sample lists about 640,000 distinct CDR3 sequences, around 54% occurring once. Sequencing was done on a sample of blood. These receptors all stem from a man aged 55 to 69 in good health. Both conserved end residues are part of each CDR3. The D gene is left open where the match is weak. Size is stated for part of the rows, as once, few or many counts, or as a class when the clone is expanded.

TRBJ2-5	TRBD1	TRBV28	NA	CASSLLGRGLQETQYF	TGTGCCAGCAGTTTATTAGGCAGGGGGCTCCAAGAGACCCAGTACTTC
TRBJ2-4	TRBD1	TRBV12-3/TRBV12-4	NA	CASSRTGQEQYF	TGTGCCAGCAGTCGGACAGGGCAAGAGCAGTACTTC
TRBJ1-1	NA	TRBV27	NA	CASSLARLNTEAFF	TGTGCCAGCAGTTTAGCACGGTTGAACACTGAAGCTTTCTTT
TRBJ1-1	TRBD1	TRBV7-2	NA	CASSLLEWAGGGTEAFF	TGTGCCAGCAGCTTATTGGAGTGGGCAGGGGGAGGTACTGAAGCTTTCTTT
TRBJ2-1	NA	TRBV6-2/TRBV6-3	NA	CASSYSLMDEQFF	TGTGCCAGCAGTTACTCTCTGATGGATGAGCAGTTCTTC
TRBJ2-3	NA	TRBV25-1	NA	CASSEYGKSTDTQYF	TGTGCCAGCAGTGAATACGGCAAAAGCACAGATACGCAGTATTTT
TRBJ2-5	TRBD2	TRBV29-1	NA	CSAGVSGGAETQYF	TGCAGTGCCGGGGTGAGCGGGGGGGCTGAGACCCAGTACTTC
TRBJ1-2	NA	TRBV12-3/TRBV12-4	NA	CASARRLVRGYTF	TGTGCCAGCGCAAGACGCCTCGTGAGGGGCTACACCTTC
TRBJ2-3	NA	TRBV4-1	NA	CASSQERARGPDTQYF	TGCGCCAGCAGCCAAGAACGAGCGAGGGGCCCAGATACGCAGTATTTT
TRBJ1-1	NA	TRBV3-1	NA	CASSQLQGNTEAFF	TGTGCCAGCAGCCAACTGCAGGGGAACACTGAAGCTTTCTTT
TRBJ2-1	NA	TRBV7-9	NA	CASSLVISGGEQFF	TGTGCCAGCAGCTTAGTAATCTCCGGAGGTGAGCAGTTCTTC
TRBJ2-1	NA	TRBV5-5	NA	CASSPPGTVRWEQFF	TGTGCCAGCAGCCCGCCCGGGACGGTGCGATGGGAGCAGTTCTTC
TRBJ2-3	TRBD2	TRBV5-1	NA	CASSSTSGKADTQYF	TGCGCCAGCAGCTCCACTAGCGGGAAGGCAGATACGCAGTATTTT
TRBJ1-2	NA	TRBV20-1	few	CSARAREGYTF	TGCAGTGCTAGAGCCAGGGAGGGCTACACCTTC
TRBJ2-7	TRBD1	TRBV15	NA	CATRSAGTGIYEQYF	TGTGCCACCCGGAGTGCCGGGACAGGGATTTACGAGCAGTACTTC